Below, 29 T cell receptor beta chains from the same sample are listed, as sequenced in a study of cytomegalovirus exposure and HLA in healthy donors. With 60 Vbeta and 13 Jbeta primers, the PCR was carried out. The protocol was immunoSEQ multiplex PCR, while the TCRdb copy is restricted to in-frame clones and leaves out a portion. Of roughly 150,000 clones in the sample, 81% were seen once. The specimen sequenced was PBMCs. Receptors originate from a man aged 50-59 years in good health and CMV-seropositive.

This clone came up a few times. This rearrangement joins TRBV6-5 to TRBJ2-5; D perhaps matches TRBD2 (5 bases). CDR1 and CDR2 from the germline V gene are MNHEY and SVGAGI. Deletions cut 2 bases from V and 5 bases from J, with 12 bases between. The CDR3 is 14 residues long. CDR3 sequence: CASSYASPAETQYF. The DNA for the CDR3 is TGTGCCAGCAGTTACGCTAGCCCAGCGGAGACCCAGTACTTC.

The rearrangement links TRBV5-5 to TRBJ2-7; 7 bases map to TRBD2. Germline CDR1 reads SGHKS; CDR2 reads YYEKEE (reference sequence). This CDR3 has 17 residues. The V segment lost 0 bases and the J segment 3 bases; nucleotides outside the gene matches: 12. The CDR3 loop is CASSLGGGRGDLYEQYF. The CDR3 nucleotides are TGTGCCAGCAGCTTGGGGGGGGGAAGGGGCGACCTCTACGAGCAGTACTTC.

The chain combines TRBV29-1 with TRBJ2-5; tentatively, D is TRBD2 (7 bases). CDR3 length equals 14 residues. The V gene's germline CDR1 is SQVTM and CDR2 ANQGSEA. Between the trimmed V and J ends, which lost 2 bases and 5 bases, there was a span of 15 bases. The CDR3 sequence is CSVERGGGWETQYF. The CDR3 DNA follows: TGCAGCGTTGAAAGAGGGGGAGGGTGGGAGACCCAGTACTTC.

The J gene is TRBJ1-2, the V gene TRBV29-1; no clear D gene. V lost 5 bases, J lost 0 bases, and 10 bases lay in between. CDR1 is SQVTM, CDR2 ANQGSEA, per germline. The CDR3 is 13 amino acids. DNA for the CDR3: TGCAGCGTTCACAGATTCTCTAACTATGGCTACACCTTC. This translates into CSVHRFSNYGYTF.

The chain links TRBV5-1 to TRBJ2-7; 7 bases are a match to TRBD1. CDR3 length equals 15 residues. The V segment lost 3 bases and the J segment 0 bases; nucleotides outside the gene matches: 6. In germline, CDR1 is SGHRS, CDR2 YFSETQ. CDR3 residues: CASSSRTGVSYEQYF. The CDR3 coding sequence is TGCGCCAGCAGCTCACGGACAGGAGTCTCCTACGAGCAGTACTTC.

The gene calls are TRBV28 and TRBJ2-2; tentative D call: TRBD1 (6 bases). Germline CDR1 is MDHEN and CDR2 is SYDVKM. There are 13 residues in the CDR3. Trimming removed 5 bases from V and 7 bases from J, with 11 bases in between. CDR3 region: CASSTPGVGELFF. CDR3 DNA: TGTGCCAGCAGTACTCCAGGGGTCGGGGAGCTGTTTTTT.

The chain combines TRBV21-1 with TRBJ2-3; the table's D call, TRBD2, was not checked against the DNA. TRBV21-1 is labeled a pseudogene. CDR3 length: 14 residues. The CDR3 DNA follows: TGTGCCAGCAGCAAAAGCGACTCGTCAGATACGCAGTATTTT. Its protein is CASSKSDSSDTQYF.

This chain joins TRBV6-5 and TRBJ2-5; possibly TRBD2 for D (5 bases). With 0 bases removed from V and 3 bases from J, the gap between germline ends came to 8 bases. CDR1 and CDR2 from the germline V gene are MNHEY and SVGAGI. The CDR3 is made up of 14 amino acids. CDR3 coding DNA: TGTGCCAGCAGTTACTCACGGCGGGAAGAGACCCAGTACTTC. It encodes CASSYSRREETQYF.

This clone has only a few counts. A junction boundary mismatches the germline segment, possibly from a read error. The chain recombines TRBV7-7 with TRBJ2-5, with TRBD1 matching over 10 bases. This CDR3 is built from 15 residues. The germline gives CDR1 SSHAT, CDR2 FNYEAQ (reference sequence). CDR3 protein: CASSLVGTGEETQYF. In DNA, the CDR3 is TGTGCTAGCAGCTTAGTGGGGACAGGGGAAGAGACCCAGTACTTC.

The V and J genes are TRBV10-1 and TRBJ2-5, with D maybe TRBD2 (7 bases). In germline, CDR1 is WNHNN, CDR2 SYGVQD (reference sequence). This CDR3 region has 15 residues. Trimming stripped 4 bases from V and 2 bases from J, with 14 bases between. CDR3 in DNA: TGCGCCAGCAGTGCGGGGGGCCCCCGGCAAGAGACCCAGTACTTC. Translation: CASSAGGPRQETQYF.

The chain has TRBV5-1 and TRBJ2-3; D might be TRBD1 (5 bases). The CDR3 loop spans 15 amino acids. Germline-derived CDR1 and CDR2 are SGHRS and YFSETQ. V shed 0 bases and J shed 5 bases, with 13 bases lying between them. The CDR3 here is CASSLASGLGDTQYF. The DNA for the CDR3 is TGCGCCAGCAGCTTGGCCTCAGGGTTGGGAGATACGCAGTATTTT.

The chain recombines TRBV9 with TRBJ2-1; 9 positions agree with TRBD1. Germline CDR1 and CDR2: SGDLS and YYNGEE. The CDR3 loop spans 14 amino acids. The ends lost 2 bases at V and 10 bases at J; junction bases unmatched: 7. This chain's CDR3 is CASSVEDRGREQFF. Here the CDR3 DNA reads TGTGCCAGCAGCGTGGAGGACAGGGGACGGGAGCAGTTCTTC.

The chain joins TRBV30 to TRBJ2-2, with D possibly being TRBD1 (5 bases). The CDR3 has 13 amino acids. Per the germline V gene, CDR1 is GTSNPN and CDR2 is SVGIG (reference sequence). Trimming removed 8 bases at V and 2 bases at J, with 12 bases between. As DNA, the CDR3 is TGTGCCGCAGGACATCTAAACACCGGGGAGCTGTTTTTT. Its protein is CAAGHLNTGELFF.

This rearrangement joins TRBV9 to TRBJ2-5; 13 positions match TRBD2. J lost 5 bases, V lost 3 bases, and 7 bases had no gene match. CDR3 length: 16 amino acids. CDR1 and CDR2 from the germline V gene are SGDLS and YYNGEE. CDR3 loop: CASSATLAGGRETQYF. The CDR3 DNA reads TGTGCCAGCAGCGCCACACTAGCGGGGGGGCGGGAGACCCAGTACTTC.

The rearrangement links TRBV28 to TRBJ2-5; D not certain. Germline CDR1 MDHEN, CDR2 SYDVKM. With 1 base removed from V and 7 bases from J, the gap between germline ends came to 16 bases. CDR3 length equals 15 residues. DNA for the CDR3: TGTGCCAGCAGTTTATTGGCAGGCCCGTTGGGGACCCAGTACTTC. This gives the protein CASSLLAGPLGTQYF.

The CDR3 here is CAWSRGEGLRNEQFF. DNA of the CDR3: TGTGCCTGGAGTAGGGGGGAGGGTCTCAGGAATGAGCAGTTCTTC. The J gene is TRBJ2-1, the V gene TRBV30; tentative D call: TRBD2 (7 bases). Per germline, CDR1 GTSNPN and CDR2 SVGIG (reference sequence). The CDR3 contains 15 residues. The germline V and J ends were trimmed by 2 bases and 7 bases, with 18 bases remaining between them.

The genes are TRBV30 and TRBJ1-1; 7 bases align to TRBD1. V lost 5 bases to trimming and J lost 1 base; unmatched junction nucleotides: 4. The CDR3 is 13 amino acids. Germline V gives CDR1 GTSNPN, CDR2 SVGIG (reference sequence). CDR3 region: CAWWTGWNTEAFF. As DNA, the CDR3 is TGTGCCTGGTGGACAGGCTGGAACACTGAAGCTTTCTTT. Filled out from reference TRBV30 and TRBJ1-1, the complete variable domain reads SQTIHQWPATLVQPVGSPLSLECTVEGTSNPNLYWYRQAAGRGLQLLFYSVGIGQISSEVPQNLSASRPQDRQFILSSKKLLLSDSGFYLCAWWTGWNTEAFFGQGTRLTVV.

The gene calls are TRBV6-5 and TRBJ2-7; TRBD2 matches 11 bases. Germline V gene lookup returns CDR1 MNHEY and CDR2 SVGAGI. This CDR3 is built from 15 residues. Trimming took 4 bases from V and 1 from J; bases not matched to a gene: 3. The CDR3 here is CASSLLAGGSYEQYF. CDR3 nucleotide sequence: TGTGCCAGCAGTTTGCTAGCGGGAGGATCCTACGAGCAGTACTTC.

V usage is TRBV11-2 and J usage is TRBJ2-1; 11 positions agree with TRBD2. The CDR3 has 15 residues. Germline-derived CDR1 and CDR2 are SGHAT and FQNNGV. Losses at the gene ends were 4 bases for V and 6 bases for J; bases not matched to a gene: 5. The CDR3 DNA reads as TGTGCCAGCAGCTCCTTAGCGGGGGGGTTCAATGAGCAGTTCTTC. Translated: CASSSLAGGFNEQFF.

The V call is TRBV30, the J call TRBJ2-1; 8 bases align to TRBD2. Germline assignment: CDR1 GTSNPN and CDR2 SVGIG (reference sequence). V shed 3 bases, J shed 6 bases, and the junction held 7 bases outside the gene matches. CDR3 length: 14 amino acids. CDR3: CAWRTSEGFNEQFF. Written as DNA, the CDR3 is TGTGCCTGGAGGACTAGCGAGGGTTTCAATGAGCAGTTCTTC.

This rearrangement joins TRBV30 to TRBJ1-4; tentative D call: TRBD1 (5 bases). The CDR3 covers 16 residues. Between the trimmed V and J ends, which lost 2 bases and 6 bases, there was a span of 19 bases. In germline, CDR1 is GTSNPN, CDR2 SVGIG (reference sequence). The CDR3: CAWSPTRVGRYEKLFF. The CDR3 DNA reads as TGTGCCTGGAGTCCCACCAGGGTGGGCCGATATGAAAAACTGTTTTTT.

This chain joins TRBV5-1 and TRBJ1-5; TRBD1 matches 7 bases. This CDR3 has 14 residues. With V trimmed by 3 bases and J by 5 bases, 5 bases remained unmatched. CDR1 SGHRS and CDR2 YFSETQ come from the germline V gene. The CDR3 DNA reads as TGCGCCAGCAGCTCGGGACAGCCAGATCAGCCCCAGCATTTT. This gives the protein CASSSGQPDQPQHF.

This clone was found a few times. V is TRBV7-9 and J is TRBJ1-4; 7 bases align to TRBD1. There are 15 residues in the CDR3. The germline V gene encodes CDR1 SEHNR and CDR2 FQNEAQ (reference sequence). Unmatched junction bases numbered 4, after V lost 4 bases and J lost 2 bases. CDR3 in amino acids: CASSSPRGTNEKLFF. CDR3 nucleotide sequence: TGTGCCAGCAGCTCCCCCAGGGGGACTAATGAAAAACTGTTTTTT.

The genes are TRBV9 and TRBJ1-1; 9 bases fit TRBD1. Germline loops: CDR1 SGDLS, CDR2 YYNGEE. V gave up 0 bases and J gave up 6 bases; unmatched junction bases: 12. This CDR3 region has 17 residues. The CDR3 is CASSVAEGTGIVAEAFF. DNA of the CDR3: TGTGCCAGCAGCGTAGCTGAAGGGACAGGGATTGTCGCTGAAGCTTTCTTT.

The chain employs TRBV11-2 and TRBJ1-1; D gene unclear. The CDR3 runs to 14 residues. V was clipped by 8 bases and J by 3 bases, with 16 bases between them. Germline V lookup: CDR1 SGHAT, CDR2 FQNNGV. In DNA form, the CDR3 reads TGTGCCAGCGGCCCCCGCGGTTGGGACACTGAAGCTTTCTTT. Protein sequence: CASGPRGWDTEAFF.

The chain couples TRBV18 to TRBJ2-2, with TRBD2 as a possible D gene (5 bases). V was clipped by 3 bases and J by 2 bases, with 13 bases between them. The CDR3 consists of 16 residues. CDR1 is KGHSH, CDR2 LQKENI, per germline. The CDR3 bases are TGTGCCAGCTCACCCTCACGGCTAGCCAACACCGGGGAGCTGTTTTTT. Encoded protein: CASSPSRLANTGELFF. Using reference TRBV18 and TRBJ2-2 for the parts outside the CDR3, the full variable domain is NAGVMQNPRHLVRRRGQEARLRCSPMKGHSHVYWYRQLPEEGLKFMVYLQKENIIDESGMPKERFSAEFPKEGPSILRIQQVVRGDSAAYFCASSPSRLANTGELFFGEGSRLTVL.

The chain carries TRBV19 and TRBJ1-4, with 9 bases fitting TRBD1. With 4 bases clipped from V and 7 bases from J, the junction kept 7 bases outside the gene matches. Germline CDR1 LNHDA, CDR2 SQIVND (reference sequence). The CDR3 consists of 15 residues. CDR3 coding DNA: TGTGCCAGTAGTAGCTCCGGGACAGGGAGTGAAAAACTGTTTTTT. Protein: CASSSSGTGSEKLFF.

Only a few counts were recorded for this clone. This chain's CDR3 is CASSVAPAGYSYNEQFF. DNA for the CDR3: TGTGCCAGCAGCGTAGCTCCAGCGGGGTACTCCTACAATGAGCAGTTCTTC. This sequence joins TRBV9 and TRBJ2-1; the match to TRBD2 covers 7 bases. The CDR3 contains 17 residues. V shed 0 bases and J 0 bases; nucleotides not matched to a gene: 6. Germline CDR1 is SGDLS and CDR2 is YYNGEE.

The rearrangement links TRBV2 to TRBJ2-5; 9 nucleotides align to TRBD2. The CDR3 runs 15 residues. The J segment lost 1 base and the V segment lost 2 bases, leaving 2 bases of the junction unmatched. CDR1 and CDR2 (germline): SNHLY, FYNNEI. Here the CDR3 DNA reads TGTGCCAGCAGTGAACAAGCGGGGGGCCAAGAGACCCAGTACTTC. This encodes CASSEQAGGQETQYF. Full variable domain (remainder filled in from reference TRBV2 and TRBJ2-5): EPEVTQTPSHQVTQMGQEVILRCVPISNHLYFYWYRQILGQKVEFLVSFYNNEISEKSEIFDDQFSVERPDGSNFTLKIRSTKLEDSAMYFCASSEQAGGQETQYFGPGTRLLVL.